This note documents a single T cell receptor (beta chain) sequence. The data are from a study of blood T cells in healthy people across ages. The use of a sample-barcoded 5' primer and a J-beta primer mix characterized a second PCR of roughly 6 to 11 cycles. One entry per CDR3 protein, called by TCRdb with MiXCR from the 5' RACE reads. The data show around 1.1 million distinct CDR3 sequences, about two fifths seen once. This clonotype originated in a young man in good health. Material: blood.

CDR3 region: CSARISGGFLTDTQYF. The CDR3 coding sequence is TGCAGTGCTAGAATTAGCGGGGGCTTTTTGACAGATACGCAGTATTTT. The chain carries TRBV20-1 and TRBJ2-3; 9 bases map to TRBD2. There are 16 residues in the CDR3. J lost 3 bases, V lost 2 bases, and 9 bases had no gene match. CDR1 is DFQATT and CDR2 is SNEGSKA in the germline V gene (reference sequence).